This T cell receptor beta chain derives from a study of cytomegalovirus exposure and HLA in healthy donors. CDR1 GTSNPN and CDR2 SVGIG come from the germline V gene (reference sequence). The CDR3 sequence is 16 residues long. V was shortened by 4 bases and J by 3 bases, with 18 bases between the two germline ends. 60 Vbeta and 13 Jbeta primers were used in PCR. The table came from immunoSEQ multiplex PCR; TCRdb's copy has only in-frame clones and leaves some out. The table includes around 160,000 clones, about three quarters detected once. The sequencing sample was made of PBMCs. This sequence joins TRBV30 and TRBJ2-2; tentatively, D is TRBD2 (7 bases). The source is a woman between 40 and 55 years old in good health and CMV-seropositive. CDR3 in amino acids: CAWTREGGGDTGELFF. Here the CDR3 DNA reads TGTGCCTGGACGCGAGAAGGAGGGGGGGACACCGGGGAGCTGTTTTTT.